This entry lists 8 T cell receptor beta chains sequenced from one sample in a study of PD-1 blockade in mismatch repair-deficient tumors. Some clones are missing from TCRdb's copy, which holds only in-frame ones; the method was immunoSEQ multiplex PCR. Of roughly 15,000 clones in the sample, 84% are singletons; the top ten hold around 3.3%. This specimen was PBMCs, taken 4 weeks after starting pembrolizumab. All receptors derive from an adult with mismatch repair-deficient cancer.

The chain joins TRBV7-6 to TRBJ2-1; TRBD2 agrees at 16 bases. The CDR3 loop spans 18 amino acids. After removal of 5 bases from V and 4 bases from J, the junction contained 8 bases not matched to a gene. Germline-derived CDR1 and CDR2 are SGHVS and FNYEAQ. CDR3 bases: TGTGCCAGCAGCGGGGGACTAGCGGGAGGGGGAGGATACAATGAGCAGTTCTTC. Amino acid sequence: CASSGGLAGGGGYNEQFF.

The chain has TRBV2 and TRBJ2-5, with D maybe TRBD1 (5 bases). Trimming took 7 bases from V and 1 from J, leaving 13 bases between them. Germline loops: CDR1 SNHLY, CDR2 FYNNEI. The CDR3 has 14 amino acids. CDR3: CASTAQQGQETQYF. CDR3 nucleotide sequence: TGTGCCAGCACTGCTCAGCAGGGCCAAGAGACCCAGTACTTC.

The chain joins TRBV5-1 to TRBJ1-2; weak D call: TRBD1 (6 bases). V was cut by 4 bases and J by 2 bases, with 15 bases left in between. Germline lookup yields CDR1 SGHRS and CDR2 YFSETQ. This CDR3 has 15 residues. The CDR3 reads CASSLGWGQNYGYTF. The DNA of the CDR3 is TGCGCCAGCAGCCTGGGGTGGGGGCAGAACTATGGCTACACCTTC.

The V call is TRBV10-2, the J call TRBJ2-1; 9 bases map to TRBD1. Germline CDR1 WSHSY, CDR2 SAAADI. Trimming took 8 bases from V and 4 from J; bases not matched to a gene: 3. The CDR3 runs 13 residues. CDR3 loop: CASRDRAYNEQFF. In DNA form, the CDR3 reads TGCGCCAGCCGGGACAGGGCTTACAATGAGCAGTTCTTC.

V gene TRBV18 combines with J gene TRBJ1-1; 9 nucleotides align to TRBD1. Germline V lookup: CDR1 KGHSH, CDR2 LQKENI. The length of the CDR3 is 15 residues. Losses at the gene ends were 4 bases for V and 0 bases for J; bases not matched to a gene: 3. CDR3 loop: CASSRGTGMNTEAFF. In DNA, the CDR3 is TGTGCCAGCTCACGTGGGACAGGGATGAACACTGAAGCTTTCTTT.

The chain carries TRBV5-4 and TRBJ1-2; 10 positions agree with TRBD1. V trimming: 4 bases; J trimming: 0 bases; junction bases outside the gene matches: 9. CDR1 and CDR2 (germline): SGHNT, YYREEE (reference sequence). This CDR3 is built from 17 residues. CDR3 bases: TGTGCCAGCAGCGTGGACAGGGGGACGTTAGCTAACTATGGCTACACCTTC. Its protein product is CASSVDRGTLANYGYTF. Together with reference TRBV5-4 and TRBJ1-2, the CDR3 gives the full variable domain: ETGVTQSPTHLIKTRGQQVTLRCSSQSGHNTVSWYQQALGQGPQFIFQYYREEENGRGNFPPRFSGLQFPNYSSELNVNALELDDSALYLCASSVDRGTLANYGYTFGSGTRLTVV.

The rearrangement links TRBV27 to TRBJ2-3, with D perhaps TRBD2 (6 bases). Germline values: CDR1 MNHEY, CDR2 SMNVEV (reference sequence). CDR3 length: 14 residues. Trimming took 3 bases from V and 6 from J, leaving 13 bases between them. CDR3 in amino acids: CASSLGTVWDTQYF. Written as DNA, the CDR3 is TGTGCCAGCAGTTTGGGGACTGTATGGGATACGCAGTATTTT.

The chain carries TRBV6-6 and TRBJ2-3; no clear D. With 5 bases removed from V and 2 bases from J, the gap between germline ends came to 11 bases. Germline V lookup: CDR1 MNHNY, CDR2 SVGAGI (reference sequence). The CDR3 has 14 residues. This chain's CDR3 is CASSDTEPTDTQYF. The CDR3 region has the DNA TGTGCCAGCAGTGATACCGAGCCCACAGATACGCAGTATTTT.